This is a list of T cell receptor beta chains from one sample in a study of blood T cell repertoires in COVID-19. Only in-frame clones appear in the TCRdb table, and some are missing; sequencing was by immunoSEQ multiplex PCR. Of about 120,000 clones listed, more than 60% are singletons. Sequencing was carried out using peripheral blood. The origin of the receptors is a man in his 70s with acute or convalescent COVID-19. CDR3s include the opening cysteine and the closing phenylalanine or tryptophan. D genes are given only for firm matches. Expanded clones are given a class, and other clones once, few, many or no size at all.

len	v_gene	d_gene	j_gene	abundance	CDR3nt	CDR3aa
14	TRBV18	TRBD1	TRBJ2-1	NA	TGTGCCAGCTCACCACAACAGGGGGGCAATGAGCAGTTCTTC	CASSPQQGGNEQFF
17	TRBV7-2	NA	TRBJ2-1	once	TGTGCCAGCAGCCAGGACAGTACCTCTAGCTCCTACAATGAGCAGTTCTTC	CASSQDSTSSSYNEQFF
14	TRBV7-9	NA	TRBJ2-2	NA	TGTGCCAGCAGTACCCAGGGTAGCACCGGGGAGCTGTTTTTT	CASSTQGSTGELFF
14	TRBV24-1	TRBD2	TRBJ2-3	NA	TGTGCCACCATTAGCGGGGGGGCTCTCCCCACGCAGTATTTT	CATISGGALPTQYF
13	TRBV6-4	NA	TRBJ2-4	NA	TGTGCCAGGTCCCATTTAGCCAAAAACATTCAGTACTTC	CARSHLAKNIQYF
12	TRBV6-5	NA	TRBJ2-7	NA	TGTGCCAGCAGCCGGGGTCCCTACGAGCAGTACTTC	CASSRGPYEQYF
13	TRBV29-1	NA	TRBJ1-1	NA	TGCAGCGTGACGGGGAATTTGAACACTGAAGCTTTCTTT	CSVTGNLNTEAFF
14	TRBV4-3	NA	TRBJ1-1	NA	TGCGCCAGCAGCCAAGTCGCCGGTAGCACTGAAGCTTTCTTT	CASSQVAGSTEAFF
14	TRBV7-3	NA	TRBJ1-1	NA	TGTGCCAGCAGCCAAGGGGGACCCAACACTGAAGCTTTCTTT	CASSQGGPNTEAFF
16	TRBV19	NA	TRBJ2-7	NA	TGTGCCAGTAGTATTGAGGTTGGGGGCTCAACCTACGAGCAGTACTTC	CASSIEVGGSTYEQYF
14	TRBV5-6	NA	TRBJ1-6	NA	TGTGCCAGCAGCTTGCAGGGCGGTAATTCACCCCTCCACTTT	CASSLQGGNSPLHF
13	TRBV5-4	TRBD1	TRBJ2-2	NA	TGTGCCAGCAGCCTGACAGGGGTCGGGGAGCTGTTTTTT	CASSLTGVGELFF
17	TRBV4-1	TRBD2	TRBJ2-4	NA	TGCGCCAGCAGCCAAGAACCCGGGACTACGGCCAAAAACATTCAGTACTTC	CASSQEPGTTAKNIQYF
16	TRBV10-3	NA	TRBJ1-6	NA	TGTGCCATCAGTGAGAACCCAGGGTCCGGGAATTCACCCCTCCACTTT	CAISENPGSGNSPLHF
18	TRBV18	TRBD2	TRBJ2-3	NA	TGTGCCAGCTCACCACGTATAATTACGGGGGGAATCACAGATACGCAGTATTTT	CASSPRIITGGITDTQYF
13	TRBV30	NA	TRBJ1-5	NA	TGTGCCTGGAGTATGGGGGCCGATCAGCCCCAGCATTTT	CAWSMGADQPQHF
13	TRBV7-2	TRBD1	TRBJ1-5	NA	TGTGCCAGCACCCCGGACAGGAATCAGCCCCAGCATTTT	CASTPDRNQPQHF
13	TRBV12-3/TRBV12-4	NA	TRBJ2-7	NA	TGTGCCAGCAGTTTAAACCCTCTATCCGAGCAGTACTTC	CASSLNPLSEQYF
14	TRBV7-3	NA	TRBJ1-2	NA	TGTGCCAGCAGCTTACAGGGATTGAACTATGGCTACACCTTC	CASSLQGLNYGYTF
15	TRBV2	TRBD1	TRBJ2-1	few	TGTGCCAGCAGTATACCGGGACAGACCTACAATGAGCAGTTCTTC	CASSIPGQTYNEQFF
15	TRBV4-2	TRBD1	TRBJ1-2	NA	TGTGCCAGCACCGCAGGGGCAGGGGGCAGCTATGGCTACACCTTC	CASTAGAGGSYGYTF
13	TRBV18	NA	TRBJ2-7	NA	TGTGCCAGCTCACCACGAACAGTAGGCGAGCAGTACTTC	CASSPRTVGEQYF
16	TRBV7-8	NA	TRBJ1-2	NA	TGTGCCAGCAGCTCACGTGTCCAGGCGACCTTCTATGGCTACACCTTC	CASSSRVQATFYGYTF
12	TRBV7-9	NA	TRBJ2-2	NA	TGTGCCAGCAGCCCTAACACCGGGGAGCTGTTTTTT	CASSPNTGELFF
13	TRBV2	TRBD1	TRBJ1-4	NA	TGTGCCACCAGGGGGACAGGGGTCGAAAAACTGTTTTTT	CATRGTGVEKLFF
12	TRBV11-1	NA	TRBJ1-1	NA	TGTGCCAGCAGCTTCGCAGGGAGGCGCGCTTTCTTT	CASSFAGRRAFF
14	TRBV5-4	NA	TRBJ2-1	NA	TGTGCCAGCAGCTTGGTCGACGGGTTGGCTCCCCAGTTCTTC	CASSLVDGLAPQFF
13	TRBV10-3	NA	TRBJ1-2	NA	TGTGCCATCAGTGACAGGTCGAACTATGGCTACACCTTC	CAISDRSNYGYTF
14	TRBV10-3	TRBD1	TRBJ2-5	NA	TGTGCCATCAGCGGAGACAGGGGGAAAGAGACCCAGTACTTC	CAISGDRGKETQYF
16	TRBV15	TRBD2	TRBJ2-1	NA	TGTGCCACCAGCCCCGCCAGGAGCGGGGGGGCGCATGAGCAGTTCTTC	CATSPARSGGAHEQFF
11	TRBV6-4	TRBD1	TRBJ1-2	few	TGTGCCAGCAGTGAAGGACAGGGCATCACCTTC	CASSEGQGITF
11	TRBV20-1	NA	TRBJ1-2	NA	TGCAGTGCCCGCCCCCCAGATGGCTACACCTTC	CSARPPDGYTF
14	TRBV12-5	NA	TRBJ1-4	NA	TGTGCTAGTGGTTTGGAGGCAGGGATCGAAAAACTGTTTTTT	CASGLEAGIEKLFF
15	TRBV7-2	TRBD2	TRBJ2-7	NA	TGTGCCAGCAGCCTCAGCGGGGGCTTTTACTACGAGCAGTACTTC	CASSLSGGFYYEQYF
16	TRBV14	TRBD1	TRBJ1-2	NA	TGTGCCAGCAGCCTCCGCCTAGGGACAGGGAACTATGGCTACACCTTC	CASSLRLGTGNYGYTF
15	TRBV25-1	TRBD1	TRBJ1-2	once	TGTGCCAGCAGTGAATCGGGGACAGCGTCCTATGGCTACACCTTC	CASSESGTASYGYTF
15	TRBV18	TRBD1	TRBJ1-1	NA	TGTGCCAGCTCACGGGACAGGGAAAGAAACACTGAAGCTTTCTTT	CASSRDRERNTEAFF
13	TRBV12-3/TRBV12-4	NA	TRBJ2-7	once	TGTGCCAGCCGCCGGACAGATTTCTACGAGCAGTACTTC	CASRRTDFYEQYF
14	TRBV19	NA	TRBJ1-2	NA	TGTGCCAGTAGTATGAGGGGGATAAACTATGGCTACACCTTC	CASSMRGINYGYTF
14	TRBV5-1	TRBD2	TRBJ2-5	NA	TGCGCCAGTTCTAGCGGGGAAAGACAAGAGACCCAGTACTTC	CASSSGERQETQYF
13	TRBV9	NA	TRBJ1-2	few	TGTGCCAGCAGCCCGCACAGGGATGGTGGCTACACCTTC	CASSPHRDGGYTF
18	TRBV27	NA	TRBJ2-3	NA	TGTGCCAGCAGTCCCTACCAGCGGGGACAGGAGAGCACAGATACGCAGTATTTT	CASSPYQRGQESTDTQYF